This TCR beta chain emerged from a study of tumor and adjacent non-tumor tissue in lung cancer. Three rounds of nested PCR, following a modified ARM-PCR protocol, produced the TCRbeta library. TCRdb recomputed calls from the multiplex PCR reads with MiXCR, one row per CDR3 protein. The data show 65,000 to 95,000 distinct CDR3 sequences, with approximately 68% seen just once and 10% to 15% held by the top ten. CDR3 length equals 14 residues. This clonotype was detected a few times. One end of the junction is discordant with germline, which a read error may explain. The template was RNA from unsorted bulk tissue.

Sequencing was carried out using lung tumor tissue. The chain couples TRBV12-3 or TRBV12-4 to TRBJ2-5, with 7 bases fitting TRBD1. The receptor was isolated from a woman in her seventies with non-small cell lung cancer. The CDR3 protein is CVSSSSDRVETQYF. The CDR3 bases are TGTGTCAGCAGTTCCTCCGACAGGGTTGAGACCCAGTACTTC.